The following is a TCR beta chain sequence with its context. An end of the junction differs from the germline gene, which may be a read error. CT and PET/CT showed node-negative disease in all patients, who had no prior chemotherapy, radiotherapy or other malignancies. This sample is drawn from a study of prognosis after radiotherapy for stage I lung cancer. Whole-study context: Distant metastases arose in a few patients, median roughly 7 months post-radiotherapy; more than 12 had no significant progression.

Using two-round multiplex PCR, the authors amplified TCR beta CDR3 from genomic DNA. For every TRBV and TRBJ gene, a specific primer was used in first-round PCR. MiXCR, run by TCRdb on the multiplex PCR reads, gives a single entry per CDR3 protein. The sample carries about 30,000 distinct CDR3 sequences, approximately 31% recorded once. The CDR3 spans 14 residues. Germline CDR1 and CDR2: SGHAT and FQNNGV. The clonotype comes from a donor aged 50 or older with non-small cell lung cancer. The sequences come from PBMCs, collected before or after stereotactic body radiation therapy (not recorded which). J is TRBJ2-3 and V is TRBV11-2; perhaps TRBD2 as D (5 bases). CDR3 coding DNA: TGTGCCAGCAGCCCGGGAATTCCCACAGATAAGCAGTATTTT. Its translation is CASSPGIPTDKQYF. Looking up the rest from reference TRBV11-2 and TRBJ2-3 gives the full variable domain: EAGVAQSPRYKIIEKRQSVAFWCNPISGHATLYWYQQILGQGPKLLIQFQNNGVVDDSQLPKDRFSAERLKGVDSTLKIQPAKLEDSAVYLCASSPGIPTDKQYFGPGTRLTVL.